The rows below give T cell receptor beta chains drawn from one sample of a study of T cells in Graves' hyperthyroidism and ophthalmopathy. A single record per CDR3 protein comes from TCRdb applying MiXCR to the multiplex PCR reads. The table has nearly 750,000 distinct CDR3 sequences, approximately 40% seen once. The sample consisted of blood. The receptors shown here come from a woman in her 40s with Graves' hyperthyroidism. CDR3s include the opening cysteine and the closing phenylalanine or tryptophan. A D gene is named only where the DNA matches it firmly. Expanded clones are given a class, and other clones once, few, many or no size at all.

many,TRBJ1-2,TRBV19,TRBD1,TGTGCCAGTAGTCCACAGGGGACCTATGGCTACACCTTC,CASSPQGTYGYTF
many,TRBJ1-2,TRBV19,.,TGTGCCAGTAGTATCTACCCAGGTGGGGGCTATGGCTACACCTTC,CASSIYPGGGYGYTF
many,TRBJ1-2,TRBV20-1,.,TGCAGTGCTAGAGATCAGGGGTTAAACTATGGCTACACCTTC,CSARDQGLNYGYTF
.,TRBJ2-1,TRBV2,TRBD1,TGTGCCAGCAGTGGGACAGGTGACACCTACAATGAGCAGTTCTTC,CASSGTGDTYNEQFF
few,TRBJ1-2,TRBV19,TRBD1,TGTGCCAGTCGGACAGGTTGGGGCTATGGCTACACCTTC,CASRTGWGYGYTF
.,TRBJ1-2,TRBV20-1,.,TGCAGTGCTAGAGAGTGGGGGCGGGGCTACACCTTC,CSAREWGRGYTF
.,TRBJ1-4,TRBV4-3,.,TGCGCCAGCAGCCAGGATTATACTAATGAAAAACTGTTTTTT,CASSQDYTNEKLFF
.,TRBJ2-7,TRBV7-2,TRBD2,TGTGCCAGCAGCCTTAGCGGGATTACCTACGAGCAGTACTTC,CASSLSGITYEQYF
many,TRBJ2-7,TRBV7-2,.,TGTGCCAGCACCCCGGACACCTACGAGCAGTACTTC,CASTPDTYEQYF
few,TRBJ2-2,TRBV5-1,TRBD2,TGCGCCAGCAGCTTGGTCACTAGCGGAGGCGGGGAGCTGTTTTTT,CASSLVTSGGGELFF
.,TRBJ1-5,TRBV20-1,.,TGCAGTGCTGGAGATCCCTCCCTAGGTAGGAGCAATCAGCCCCAGCATTTT,CSAGDPSLGRSNQPQHF
.,TRBJ2-6,TRBV12-3/TRBV12-4,.,TGTGCCAGCAGTTTAAGGGAGGCTGGGGCCAACGTCCTGACTTTC,CASSLREAGANVLTF
few,TRBJ2-6,TRBV9,.,TGTGCCAGCAGCGTACAAAGCTCTGGGGCCAACGTCCTGACTTTC,CASSVQSSGANVLTF
few,TRBJ2-5,TRBV14,TRBD1,TGTGCCAGCAGCCAACATTGGGGACAGCAAGAGACCCAGTACTTC,CASSQHWGQQETQYF
many,TRBJ2-6,TRBV2,.,TGTGCCAGCAGCGAAGGGACCTCTGGGGCCAACGTCCTGACTTTC,CASSEGTSGANVLTF
few,TRBJ2-7,TRBV7-9,TRBD2,TGTGCCAGCAGCTTAGTGGGAGGGCCTGAAGAGCAGTACTTC,CASSLVGGPEEQYF
few,TRBJ1-2,TRBV7-7,TRBD1,TGTGCTAGCAGCCGGGACAGGGGTGGCTACACCTTC,CASSRDRGGYTF
.,TRBJ2-3,TRBV6-2/TRBV6-3,TRBD2,TGTGCCAGCAGTTATAGAACTAGCGGGCACACAGATACGCAGTATTTT,CASSYRTSGHTDTQYF
.,TRBJ2-7,TRBV6-2/TRBV6-3,.,TGTGCCAGCAGCCCTAAACCTGAAGGGGACTTC,CASSPKPEGDF
.,TRBJ2-5,TRBV12-3/TRBV12-4,.,TGTGCCAGCAGGGTGGGATCCAATTTTGTGGAGACCCAGTACTTC,CASRVGSNFVETQYF
many,TRBJ2-7,TRBV20-1,.,TGCAGTGCTAGAGATCTAAGGGAGTACGAGCAGTACTTC,CSARDLREYEQYF
few,TRBJ1-2,TRBV7-2,.,TGTGCCAGCCGGTTTGGGGCCCCACTCTATGGCTACACCTTC,CASRFGAPLYGYTF
many,TRBJ2-6,TRBV7-2,.,TGTGCCAGCAGCCCTCTGTGGGGGGCCGCCAACGTCCTGACTTTC,CASSPLWGAANVLTF
.,TRBJ1-1,TRBV15,.,TGTGCCACCAGCAGAGTAAGGGCAGGTAGCATGAACACTGAAGCTTTCTTT,CATSRVRAGSMNTEAFF
few,TRBJ1-3,TRBV29-1,.,TGCAGCGTTGAAGATCAAAGAGCGAACTCTGGAAACACCATATATTTT,CSVEDQRANSGNTIYF
many,TRBJ2-5,TRBV25-1,TRBD1,TGTGCCAGCAGGTCAGGGGGCGAGACCCAGTACTTC,CASRSGGETQYF
many,TRBJ2-5,TRBV9,.,TGTGCCAGCAGCGTAGTTGGAGGAGAGACCCAGTACTTC,CASSVVGGETQYF
many,TRBJ1-1,TRBV7-2,.,TGTGCCAGCAGCTTGAACGCCGGGACCAATGCTTTCTTT,CASSLNAGTNAFF
many,TRBJ2-7,TRBV20-1,.,TGCAGTGCTAGCCCCGAGGGCGGCACCTACGAGCAGTACTTC,CSASPEGGTYEQYF
.,TRBJ2-7,TRBV7-2,TRBD2,TGTGCCAGCAGCTTACTCGCGGGAGGGAAATCCTACGAGCAGTACTTC,CASSLLAGGKSYEQYF
.,TRBJ2-5,TRBV2,.,TGTGCCAGCAGTGAAACAGGGTCGAGCAGACAAGAGACCCAGTACTTC,CASSETGSSRQETQYF
.,TRBJ2-2,TRBV20-1,TRBD1,TGCAGTGCTAGAGCGAGACAGGGGATAATCACCGGGGAGCTGTTTTTT,CSARARQGIITGELFF
few,TRBJ1-2,TRBV19,TRBD1,TGTGCCAGTAGTTTCGGACAGGGGGAGACCTATGGCTACACCTTC,CASSFGQGETYGYTF
.,TRBJ1-4,TRBV12-3/TRBV12-4,TRBD1,TGTGCCAGCTCACCTGAACGACAGGGTGGAACTAATGAAAAACTGTTTTTT,CASSPERQGGTNEKLFF
few,TRBJ2-2,TRBV19,.,TGTGCCAGTAAGGGTAGGGGAAAGAACACCGGGGAGCTGTTTTTT,CASKGRGKNTGELFF
many,TRBJ1-1,TRBV7-2,.,TGTGCCAGCGGGACTGGGGGGGGGCCGGCTTTCTTT,CASGTGGGPAFF
.,TRBJ1-6,TRBV12-3/TRBV12-4,.,TGTGCCAGCAGTTCTGGGTTTTATAATTCACCCCTCCACTTT,CASSSGFYNSPLHF
.,TRBJ1-2,TRBV12-3/TRBV12-4,.,TGTGCCAGCAGTTTAAGTCCAGCTAGCTATGGCTGCACCTTC,CASSLSPASYGCTF
.,TRBJ2-7,TRBV2,.,TGTGCCAGCATCGGGACGGCCTACTACGAGCAGTACTTC,CASIGTAYYEQYF
.,TRBJ2-2,TRBV19,TRBD1,TGTGCCAGTAGTACTCGGACAGGGGCGAACACCGGGGAGCTGTTTTTT,CASSTRTGANTGELFF
few,TRBJ2-7,TRBV5-1,.,TGCGCCAGCAGGGAAGCAGCCTCCTACGAGCAGTACTTC,CASREAASYEQYF
.,TRBJ1-6,TRBV6-5,TRBD1,TGTGCCAGCAGTTACGGGAACAGGGGGGTTTTACATAATTCACCCCTCCACTTT,CASSYGNRGVLHNSPLHF
many,TRBJ1-6,TRBV20-1,.,TGCAGTGCTAGAGATAGGCAGGGTAGGCTTTCACCCCTCCACTTT,CSARDRQGRLSPLHF
few,TRBJ1-5,TRBV12-3/TRBV12-4,TRBD1,TGTGCCAGCAAGACAGGGAGGAATCAGCCCCAGCATTTT,CASKTGRNQPQHF
.,TRBJ1-5,TRBV20-1,TRBD1,TGCAGTGCTAGAGATCCCAGGGGACAGGGGAATCAGCCCCAGCATTTT,CSARDPRGQGNQPQHF
.,TRBJ1-3,TRBV5-6,.,TGTGCCAGCAGCTTGGATGGCAGGACTCACTCTGGAAACACCATATATTTT,CASSLDGRTHSGNTIYF